The rows below give T cell receptor beta chains drawn from one sample of a study of blood T cell repertoires in COVID-19. TCRdb's table, derived via immunoSEQ multiplex PCR, lists solely in-frame clones and lacks some. This sample has hundreds of thousands of clones, with around 85% found just once. Sample: peripheral blood. These receptor sequences come from a woman under 40 who had recovered from COVID-19. Each CDR3 is given without its conserved first and last residue.

J gene | V gene | CDR3 protein
TRBJ1-1 | TRBV7-9 | ASSADRAAF
TRBJ2-3 | TRBV3-1/TRBV3-2 | ASSETSNAQY
TRBJ1-4 | TRBV27 | ASSPWRDRGNEKLF
TRBJ1-1 | TRBV4-1 | ASSQGTRPNTEAF
TRBJ2-1 | TRBV3-1/TRBV3-2 | ASSQEPSGGTQF
TRBJ1-3 | TRBV2 | ASKVSSGNTIY
TRBJ1-1 | TRBV12-3/TRBV12-4 | ASRGGQNTEAF
TRBJ1-3 | TRBV19 | ASSIEVMVGTIY
TRBJ1-2 | TRBV6-5 | ASSLNTRDNYGYT
TRBJ1-6 | TRBV30 | AWSDRDAPLH
TRBJ2-2 | TRBV19 | ASSRGQGTGELF
TRBJ1-6 | TRBV2 | ASSETRGTYNSPLH